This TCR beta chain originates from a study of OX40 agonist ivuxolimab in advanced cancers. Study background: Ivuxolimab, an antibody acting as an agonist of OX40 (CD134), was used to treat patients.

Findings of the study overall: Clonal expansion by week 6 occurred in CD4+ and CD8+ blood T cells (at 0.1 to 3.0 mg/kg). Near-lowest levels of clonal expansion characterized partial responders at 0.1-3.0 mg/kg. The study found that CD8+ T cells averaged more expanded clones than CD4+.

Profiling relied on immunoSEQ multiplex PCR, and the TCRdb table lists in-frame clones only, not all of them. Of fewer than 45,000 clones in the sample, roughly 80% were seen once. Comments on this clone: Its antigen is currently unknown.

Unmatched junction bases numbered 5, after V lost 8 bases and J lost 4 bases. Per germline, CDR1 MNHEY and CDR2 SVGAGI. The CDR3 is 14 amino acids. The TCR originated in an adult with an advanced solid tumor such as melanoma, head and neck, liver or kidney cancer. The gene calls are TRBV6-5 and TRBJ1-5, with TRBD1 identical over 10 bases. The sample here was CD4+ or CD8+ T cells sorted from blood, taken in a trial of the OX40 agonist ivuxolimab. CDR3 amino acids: CASGTGEVNQPQHF. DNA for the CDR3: TGTGCCAGCGGGACAGGGGAAGTTAATCAGCCCCAGCATTTT.